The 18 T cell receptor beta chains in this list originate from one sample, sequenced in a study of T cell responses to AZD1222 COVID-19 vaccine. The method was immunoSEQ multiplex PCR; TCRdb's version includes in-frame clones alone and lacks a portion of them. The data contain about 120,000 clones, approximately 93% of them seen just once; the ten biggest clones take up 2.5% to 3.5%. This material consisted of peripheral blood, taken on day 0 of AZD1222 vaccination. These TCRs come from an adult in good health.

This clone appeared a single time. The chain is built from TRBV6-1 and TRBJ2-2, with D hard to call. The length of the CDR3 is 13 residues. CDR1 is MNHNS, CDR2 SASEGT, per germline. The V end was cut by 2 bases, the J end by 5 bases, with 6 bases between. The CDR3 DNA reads TGTGCCAGCAGTGAACAACCGACCGGGGAGCTGTTTTTT. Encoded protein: CASSEQPTGELFF.

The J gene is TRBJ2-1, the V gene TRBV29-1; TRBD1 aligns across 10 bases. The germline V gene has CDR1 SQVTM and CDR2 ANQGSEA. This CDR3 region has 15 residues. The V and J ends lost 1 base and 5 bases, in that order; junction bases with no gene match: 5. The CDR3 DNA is TGCAGCGTTGAAGTGGGACAGGGGCCGAACAATGAGCAGTTCTTC. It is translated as CSVEVGQGPNNEQFF.

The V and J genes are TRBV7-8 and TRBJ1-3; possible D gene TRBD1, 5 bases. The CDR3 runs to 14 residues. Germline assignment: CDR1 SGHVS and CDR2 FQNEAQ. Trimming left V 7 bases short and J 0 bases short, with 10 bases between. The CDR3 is CASTAGGSGNTIYF. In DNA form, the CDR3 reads TGTGCCAGCACCGCTGGGGGCTCTGGAAACACCATATATTTT.

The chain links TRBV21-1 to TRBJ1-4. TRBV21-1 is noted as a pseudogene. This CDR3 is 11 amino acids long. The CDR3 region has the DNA TGTGCCAGCAGACTCCATGAAAAACTGTTTTTT. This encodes CASRLHEKLFF.

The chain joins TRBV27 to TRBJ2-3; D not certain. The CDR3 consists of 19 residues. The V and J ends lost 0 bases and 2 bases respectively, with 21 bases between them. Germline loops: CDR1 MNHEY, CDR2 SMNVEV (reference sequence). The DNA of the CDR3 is TGTGCCAGCAGTTTATCATCTGAGGTATCGTTCGTTGACACAGATACGCAGTATTTT. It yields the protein CASSLSSEVSFVDTDTQYF.

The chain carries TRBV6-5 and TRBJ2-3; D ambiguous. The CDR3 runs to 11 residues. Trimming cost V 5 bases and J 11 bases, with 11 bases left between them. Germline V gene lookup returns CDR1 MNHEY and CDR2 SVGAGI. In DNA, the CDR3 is TGTGCCAGCAGTAACCGGGCCCTGCAGTATTTT. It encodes CASSNRALQYF.

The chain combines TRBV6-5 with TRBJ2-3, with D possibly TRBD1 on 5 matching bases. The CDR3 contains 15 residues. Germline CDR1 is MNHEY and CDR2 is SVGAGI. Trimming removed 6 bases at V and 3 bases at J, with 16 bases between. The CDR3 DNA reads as TGTGCCAGCAGACCCCTAGGGGCTGGGACAGATACGCAGTATTTT. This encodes CASRPLGAGTDTQYF.

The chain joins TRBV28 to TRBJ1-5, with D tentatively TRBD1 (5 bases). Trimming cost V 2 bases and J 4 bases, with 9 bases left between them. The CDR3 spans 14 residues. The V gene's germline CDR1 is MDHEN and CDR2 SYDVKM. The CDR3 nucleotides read TGTGCCAGCAGTTTAGGGGCCACTAATCAGCCCCAGCATTTT. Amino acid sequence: CASSLGATNQPQHF. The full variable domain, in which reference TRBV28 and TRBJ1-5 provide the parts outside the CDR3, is DVKVTQSSRYLVKRTGEKVFLECVQDMDHENMFWYRQDPGLGLRLIYFSYDVKMKEKGDIPEGYSVSREKKERFSLILESASTNQTSMYLCASSLGATNQPQHFGDGTRLSIL.

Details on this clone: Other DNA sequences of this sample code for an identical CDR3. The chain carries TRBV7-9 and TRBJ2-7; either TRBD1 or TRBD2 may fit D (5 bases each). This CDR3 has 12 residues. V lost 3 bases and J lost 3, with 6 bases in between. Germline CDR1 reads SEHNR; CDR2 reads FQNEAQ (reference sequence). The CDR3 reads CASSLGVYEQYF. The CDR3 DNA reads TGTGCCAGCAGCTTGGGGGTCTACGAGCAGTACTTC.

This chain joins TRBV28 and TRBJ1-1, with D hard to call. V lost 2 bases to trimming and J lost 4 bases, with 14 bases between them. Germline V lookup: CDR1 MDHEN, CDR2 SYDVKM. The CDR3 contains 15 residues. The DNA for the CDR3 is TGTGCCAGCAGTTTAGCGTGGCGGGTTGCCACTGAAGCTTTCTTT. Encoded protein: CASSLAWRVATEAFF.

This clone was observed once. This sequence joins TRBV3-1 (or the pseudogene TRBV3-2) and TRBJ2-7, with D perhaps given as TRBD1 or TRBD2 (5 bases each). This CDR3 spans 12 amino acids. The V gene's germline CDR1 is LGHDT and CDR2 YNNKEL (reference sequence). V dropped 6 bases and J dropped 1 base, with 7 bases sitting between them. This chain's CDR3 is CASRRGSYEQYF. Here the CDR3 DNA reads TGTGCCAGCAGGAGGGGATCCTACGAGCAGTACTTC.

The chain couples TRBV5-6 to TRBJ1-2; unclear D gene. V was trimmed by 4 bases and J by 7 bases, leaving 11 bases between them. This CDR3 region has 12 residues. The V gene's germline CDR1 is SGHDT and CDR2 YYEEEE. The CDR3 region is CASSPTRSGYTF. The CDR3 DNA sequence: TGTGCCAGCAGCCCCACCAGATCTGGCTACACCTTC.

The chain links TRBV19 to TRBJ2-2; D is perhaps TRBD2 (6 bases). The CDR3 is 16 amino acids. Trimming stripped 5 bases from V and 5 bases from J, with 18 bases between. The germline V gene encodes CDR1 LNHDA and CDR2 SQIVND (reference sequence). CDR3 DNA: TGTGCCAGTAGTGGCCCCCCGGGAGTAGCTACCGGGGAGCTGTTTTTT. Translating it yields CASSGPPGVATGELFF.

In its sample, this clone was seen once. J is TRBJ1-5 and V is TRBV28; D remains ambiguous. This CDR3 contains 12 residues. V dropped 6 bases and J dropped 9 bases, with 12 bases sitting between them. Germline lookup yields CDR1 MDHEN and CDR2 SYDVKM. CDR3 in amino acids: CASSPPGWPQHF. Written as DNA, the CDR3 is TGTGCCAGCAGCCCCCCCGGGTGGCCCCAGCATTTT.

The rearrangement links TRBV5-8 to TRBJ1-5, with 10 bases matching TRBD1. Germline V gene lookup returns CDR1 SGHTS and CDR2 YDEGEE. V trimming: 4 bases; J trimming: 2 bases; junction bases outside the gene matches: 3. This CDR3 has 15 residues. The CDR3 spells CASSPGTGGNQPQHF. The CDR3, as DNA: TGTGCCAGCAGCCCGGGGACAGGGGGCAATCAGCCCCAGCATTTT.

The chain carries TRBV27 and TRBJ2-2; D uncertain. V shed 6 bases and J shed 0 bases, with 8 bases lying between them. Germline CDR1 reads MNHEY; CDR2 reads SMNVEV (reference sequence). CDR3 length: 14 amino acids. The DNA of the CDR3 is TGTGCCAGCAGCCGCGGTGCGAACACCGGGGAGCTGTTTTTT. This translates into CASSRGANTGELFF.

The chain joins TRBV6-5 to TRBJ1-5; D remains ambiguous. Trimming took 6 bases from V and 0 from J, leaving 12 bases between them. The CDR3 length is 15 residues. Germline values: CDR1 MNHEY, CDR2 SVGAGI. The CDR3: CASRPFQYSNQPQHF. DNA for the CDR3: TGTGCCAGCAGACCCTTTCAGTATAGCAATCAGCCCCAGCATTTT.

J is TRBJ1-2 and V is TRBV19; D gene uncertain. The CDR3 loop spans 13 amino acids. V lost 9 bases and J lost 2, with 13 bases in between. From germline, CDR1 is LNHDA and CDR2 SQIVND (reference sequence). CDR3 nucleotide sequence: TGTGCCAGCCGAATCCAAGGGAACTATGGCTACACCTTC. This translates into CASRIQGNYGYTF.